A selection of T cell receptor beta chains follows, all from one sample in a study of Graves' ophthalmopathy and Graves' hyperthyroidism. One entry per CDR3 protein results from TCRdb running MiXCR on the multiplex PCR reads. The sample consists of fewer than 650,000 distinct CDR3 sequences, about 20% of them appearing once. The sequenced sample was peripheral blood. The source of these receptors is a woman younger than 30 with stable Graves' hyperthyroidism. Some clones in this sample may be carry-over from other donors' samples. The CDR3 runs from the conserved cysteine through the conserved F or W. The D gene is left open where the match is weak. Clone size is shown for a subset of rows, as once, few, many or a class of expanded clone.

abundance	v_gene	j_gene	d_gene	CDR3aa	CDR3nt
many	TRBV12-3/TRBV12-4	TRBJ1-6	.	CASSFLSGSPLHF	TGTGCCAGCAGTTTTCTATCTGGATCACCCCTCCACTTT
many	TRBV4-1	TRBJ2-7	TRBD2	CASSRPGLAGGPWGEQYF	TGCGCCAGCAGCCGACCGGGACTAGCGGGAGGGCCCTGGGGTGAGCAGTACTTC
many	TRBV7-2	TRBJ1-2	.	CASSLGGSGPNYGYTF	TGTGCCAGCAGCTTAGGGGGCAGCGGCCCTAACTATGGCTACACCTTC
many	TRBV20-1	TRBJ1-6	.	CSAGTESPLHF	TGCAGTGCTGGGACGGAATCACCCCTCCACTTT
many	TRBV5-1	TRBJ1-1	TRBD1	CASSLARATGPMNTEAFF	TGCGCCAGCAGCTTGGCCCGAGCGACAGGGCCCATGAACACTGAAGCTTTCTTT
many	TRBV15	TRBJ2-7	.	CATSTYGQSYEQYF	TGTGCCACCAGCACGTATGGACAGAGTTACGAGCAGTACTTC
many	TRBV24-1	TRBJ2-7	.	CATSDSGNEQYF	TGTGCCACCAGTGATTCAGGGAACGAGCAGTACTTC
few	TRBV19	TRBJ2-4	.	CASSFGSGAKNIQYF	TGTGCCAGTAGTTTCGGCAGCGGAGCCAAAAACATTCAGTACTTC
many	TRBV20-1	TRBJ1-6	.	CSARQLMNSPLHF	TGCAGTGCAAGACAGCTAATGAATTCACCCCTCCACTTT
many	TRBV7-9	TRBJ1-5	.	CASSLWMPSVGNQPQHF	TGTGCCAGCAGCTTATGGATGCCGTCCGTGGGCAATCAGCCCCAGCATTTT
many	TRBV11-2	TRBJ1-1	TRBD1	CASSPGGPGGLDIGAFF	TGTGCCAGCAGCCCAGGTGGGCCAGGGGGACTTGATATTGGAGCTTTCTTT
few	TRBV10-3	TRBJ2-5	.	CAISERARETQYF	TGTGCCATCAGTGAAAGGGCCCGGGAGACCCAGTACTTC
many	TRBV12-3/TRBV12-4	TRBJ1-1	TRBD1	CASTGQGMNTEAFF	TGTGCCAGCACCGGACAGGGGATGAACACTGAAGCTTTCTTT
many	TRBV30	TRBJ1-2	.	CAWTYPRDGYTF	TGTGCCTGGACCTACCCGAGGGATGGCTACACCTTC
.	TRBV14	TRBJ1-1	.	CASSQGKGAFF	TGTGCCAGCAGCCAAGGAAAGGGAGCTTTCTTT
few	TRBV30	TRBJ1-2	.	CAWSATYGANYGYTF	TGTGCCTGGAGCGCGACCTATGGAGCTAACTATGGCTACACCTTC
many	TRBV6-2/TRBV6-3	TRBJ2-5	TRBD2	CASSYPPLLAGELETQYF	TGTGCCAGCAGTTACCCGCCCCTACTAGCGGGAGAACTGGAGACCCAGTACTTC
.	TRBV7-3	TRBJ1-3	.	CASSSEAGNTIYF	TGTGCCAGCAGCTCTGAAGCTGGAAACACCATATATTTT
.	TRBV12-3/TRBV12-4	TRBJ2-2	.	CASSLKRAGELFF	TGTGCCAGCAGTTTAAAGCGGGCAGGGGAGCTGTTTTTT
.	TRBV28	TRBJ1-6	TRBD1	CASSSGQIPLHF	TGTGCCAGCAGTTCGGGACAGATCCCCCTCCACTTT
.	TRBV3-1	TRBJ1-5	TRBD1	CASSRSDRANQPQHF	TGTGCCAGCAGTCGATCGGACAGGGCCAATCAGCCCCAGCATTTT
few	TRBV18	TRBJ2-6	.	CASSHTQSGANVLTF	TGTGCCAGCTCACACACGCAGTCTGGGGCCAACGTCCTGACTTTC
many	TRBV12-3/TRBV12-4	TRBJ1-6	TRBD1	CASSLAFLHGTGFLSYNSPLHF	TGTGCCAGCAGTTTAGCCTTCCTACACGGGACAGGCTTTCTCTCCTATAATTCACCCCTCCACTTT
many	TRBV19	TRBJ1-5	.	CASSPERGSQPQHF	TGTGCCAGTAGCCCCGAGAGGGGATCCCAGCCCCAGCATTTT
many	TRBV24-1	TRBJ1-5	TRBD1	CATSRTGRQPQHF	TGTGCCACCAGTAGGACAGGGAGACAGCCCCAGCATTTT
many	TRBV19	TRBJ2-2	.	CASSPPTLTGELFF	TGTGCCAGTAGTCCCCCCACTCTCACCGGGGAGCTGTTTTTT
many	TRBV28	TRBJ2-5	TRBD2	CAESAGGTPETQYF	TGTGCCGAATCGGCGGGAGGGACCCCAGAGACCCAGTACTTC
many	TRBV6-5	TRBJ1-1	TRBD1	CASSTGQGWGTEAFF	TGTGCCAGCAGTACGGGACAGGGATGGGGCACTGAAGCTTTCTTT
many	TRBV10-2	TRBJ1-2	.	CASRREELHGYTF	TGCGCCAGCCGTAGGGAGGAATTGCATGGCTACACCTTC
few	TRBV20-1	TRBJ1-2	.	CSARDHRVINYGYTF	TGCAGTGCTAGAGATCACAGGGTAATTAACTATGGCTACACCTTC
.	TRBV24-1	TRBJ2-2	TRBD1	CATSDLYGTGTGGTGELFF	TGTGCCACCAGTGATTTGTATGGCACCGGGACAGGGGGCACCGGGGAGCTGTTTTTT
few	TRBV6-1	TRBJ2-7	.	CASSGTGSHEQYF	TGTGCCAGCAGTGGAACAGGGTCCCACGAGCAGTACTTC
few	TRBV6-1	TRBJ1-1	TRBD1	CASSEGQGAWWTEAFF	TGTGCCAGCAGTGAAGGACAGGGGGCTTGGTGGACTGAAGCTTTCTTT
.	TRBV20-1	TRBJ2-7	TRBD2	CSARDRGLGYEQYF	TGCAGTGCTAGAGACCGGGGACTAGGCTACGAGCAGTACTTC
many	TRBV25-1	TRBJ2-2	.	CASTPSGSTGELFF	TGTGCCAGCACCCCCTCGGGGAGCACCGGGGAGCTGTTTTTT
.	TRBV7-6	TRBJ2-7	TRBD2	CASSPDPGLAREQYF	TGTGCCAGCAGCCCCGACCCGGGACTAGCGAGAGAGCAGTACTTC
.	TRBV11-2	TRBJ2-2	.	CASSFLSDSPNTGELFF	TGTGCCAGCAGCTTCCTCTCGGACAGCCCGAACACCGGGGAGCTGTTTTTT
many	TRBV12-3/TRBV12-4	TRBJ2-7	.	CASSVTALGYEQYF	TGTGCCAGCAGTGTAACGGCACTGGGCTACGAGCAGTACTTC
.	TRBV20-1	TRBJ1-6	.	CSARDVGEGGSNSPLHF	TGCAGTGCTAGAGATGTTGGGGAGGGTGGCAGTAATTCACCCCTCCACTTT
few	TRBV5-1	TRBJ1-1	.	CASSFGDRGGTEAFF	TGCGCCAGCAGCTTTGGGGATAGAGGGGGCACTGAAGCTTTCTTT
many	TRBV6-6	TRBJ1-2	TRBD1	CASSRRSLTGTGGLGYGYTF	TGTGCCAGCAGTCGTCGGTCCCTTACCGGGACAGGGGGCCTTGGCTATGGCTACACCTTC
many	TRBV20-1	TRBJ1-5	.	CSARAQNQPQHF	TGCAGTGCTAGAGCTCAAAATCAGCCCCAGCATTTT
many	TRBV20-1	TRBJ2-5	.	CSAGPRPSPGETQYF	TGCAGTGCGGGCCCTAGGCCTAGCCCGGGTGAGACCCAGTACTTC
many	TRBV7-2	TRBJ2-2	.	CASSRLQGTTGELFF	TGTGCCAGCAGCCGTCTGCAGGGGACCACCGGGGAGCTGTTTTTT